This T cell receptor beta chain emerged from a study of cytomegalovirus exposure and HLA in healthy donors. General observations from the study: HLA restriction was apparent for most CMV-associated TCR beta chains in a later analysis.

The CDR3 covers 15 residues. Looked up from germline, CDR1 is SGHDT and CDR2 is YYEEEE. V lost 0 bases and J lost 8; bases outside the gene matches: 4. The PCR ran on 60 Vbeta and 13 Jbeta primers. Measured with immunoSEQ multiplex PCR; TCRdb has only the in-frame clones, and not every one. The sample has roughly 130,000 clones, about 66% seen once. This clone was found a few times. Its antigen is unknown. Sequencing used PBMCs. The origin of this receptor is a man aged 25-40 years in good health and CMV-seropositive. The chain has TRBV5-6 and TRBJ2-1; TRBD2 agrees at 11 bases. In DNA, the CDR3 is TGTGCCAGCAGCTTGGTTAGCGGGAGGGCCTATGAGCAGTTCTTC. This encodes CASSLVSGRAYEQFF.